Listed here is a single TCR beta chain. Antigen specificity is unknown. This entry comes from a study of OX40 agonist ivuxolimab in advanced cancers. Study details: People who had prior anti-PD-1, anti-PD-L1 or anti-CTLA-4 therapy could take part, and under 45% had some. Whole-study results and caveats: Relatively little clonal expansion, among the lowest observed, appeared in partial responders at 0.1-3.0 mg/kg.

Trimming took 4 bases from V and 4 from J, leaving 16 bases between them. CDR1 GTSNPN and CDR2 SVGIG come from the germline V gene (reference sequence). The CDR3 length is 15 residues. The method was immunoSEQ multiplex PCR; TCRdb's version includes in-frame clones alone and lacks a portion of them. The table lists 60,000 to 80,000 clones, about 94% of them singletons. The gene calls are TRBV30 and TRBJ2-2, with D possibly matching TRBD2 (7 bases). This receptor was identified in an adult with an advanced solid tumor such as melanoma, head and neck, liver or kidney cancer. Material: CD4+ or CD8+ T cells sorted from blood, obtained in a trial of the OX40 agonist ivuxolimab. CDR3 nucleotides: TGTGCCTGGACCAAGGGAGGGGGGTTCACCGGGGAGCTGTTTTTT. This gives the protein CAWTKGGGFTGELFF.